A single sample gave rise to the 13 T cell receptor beta chains below, sequenced in a study of blood T cell repertoires in COVID-19. Using immunoSEQ multiplex PCR, the repertoire was profiled, and TCRdb retains in-frame clones only, with some absent. Of under 200,000 clones listed, around 90% were seen once; the top ten hold approximately 0.62%. The sample comprised peripheral blood. The receptors stem from a man aged 60-69 years with COVID-19, enrolled during active disease.

The chain uses TRBV7-9 and TRBJ1-1; D possibly corresponds to TRBD1 (6 bases). The CDR3 consists of 13 residues. V was shortened by 3 bases and J by 3 bases, with 8 bases between the two germline ends. Germline values: CDR1 SEHNR, CDR2 FQNEAQ (reference sequence). CDR3 sequence: CASSFSGDTEAFF. CDR3 sequence (DNA): TGTGCCAGCAGCTTTTCAGGGGACACTGAAGCTTTCTTT. The full variable domain, in which reference TRBV7-9 and TRBJ1-1 provide the parts outside the CDR3, is DTGVSQNPRHKITKRGQNVTFRCDPISEHNRLYWYRQTLGQGPEFLTYFQNEAQLEKSRLLSDRFSAERPKGSFSTLEIQRTEQGDSAMYLCASSFSGDTEAFFGQGTRLTVV.

This clone showed up just once. The chain recombines TRBV5-1 with TRBJ1-1, with D possibly matching TRBD1 (6 bases). Trimming took off 4 bases at V and 3 bases at J, with 10 bases between the two ends. CDR3 size: 13 residues. Germline assignment: CDR1 SGHRS and CDR2 YFSETQ. The CDR3 sequence is CASSMQGYTEAFF. CDR3 sequence (DNA): TGCGCCAGCAGCATGCAGGGGTACACTGAAGCTTTCTTT. Full variable domain (outside the CDR3, taken from reference TRBV5-1 and TRBJ1-1): KAGVTQTPRYLIKTRGQQVTLSCSPISGHRSVSWYQQTPGQGLQFLFEYFSETQRNKGNFPGRFSGRQFSNSRSEMNVSTLELGDSALYLCASSMQGYTEAFFGQGTRLTVV.

The V and J genes are TRBV28 and TRBJ1-6; 11 bases line up with TRBD1. J lost 10 bases, V lost 7 bases, and 18 bases had no gene match. The germline gives CDR1 MDHEN, CDR2 SYDVKM. The CDR3 is 18 amino acids. The CDR3 region is CASTQAGQGVGERSPLHF. In DNA, the CDR3 is TGTGCCAGCACCCAAGCGGGACAGGGGGTAGGCGAGAGATCACCCCTCCACTTT. The full variable domain, in which reference TRBV28 and TRBJ1-6 provide the parts outside the CDR3, is DVKVTQSSRYLVKRTGEKVFLECVQDMDHENMFWYRQDPGLGLRLIYFSYDVKMKEKGDIPEGYSVSREKKERFSLILESASTNQTSMYLCASTQAGQGVGERSPLHFGNGTRLTVT.

V gene TRBV6-5 combines with J gene TRBJ1-4; D remains ambiguous. Germline V lookup: CDR1 MNHEY, CDR2 SVGAGI. CDR3 length: 12 amino acids. Trimming shortened V by 6 bases and J by 8 bases, and 10 bases separated the two germline ends. The CDR3, as DNA: TGTGCCAGCAGGGATCACGGGGAAAAACTGTTTTTT. This sequence encodes CASRDHGEKLFF.

V usage is TRBV7-2 and J usage is TRBJ1-2; 9 nucleotides match TRBD1. Germline CDR1 SGHTA, CDR2 FQGNSA. V trimming: 4 bases; J trimming: 8 bases; junction bases outside the gene matches: 8. This CDR3 region has 14 residues. CDR3 sequence (DNA): TGTGCCAGCAGCTCACAGGGGGCGCTTTCCGGCTACACCTTC. It specifies CASSSQGALSGYTF.

A note on this clone: Germline and junction disagree at one end, which may indicate a read error. The chain is built from TRBV7-9 and TRBJ1-2, with 7 bases fitting TRBD1. Germline V lookup: CDR1 SEHNR, CDR2 FQNEAQ (reference sequence). This CDR3 spans 16 amino acids. CDR3: CASSLGPGGTADGYTF. The CDR3 DNA reads TGTGCCAGCAGTTTAGGACCCGGCGGGACAGCGGATGGCTACACCTTC.

The chain employs TRBV6-4 and TRBJ1-6; D unclear. CDR1 and CDR2 (germline): MRHNA, SNTAGT. Trimming removed 2 bases from V and 7 bases from J, with 6 bases in between. The CDR3 spans 13 residues. This CDR3 is CASSDGWNSPLHF. The CDR3 region has the DNA TGTGCCAGCAGTGACGGCTGGAATTCACCCCTCCACTTT.

This clone was seen only once. The V gene is TRBV6-5, the J gene TRBJ1-2, with 9 bases fitting TRBD1. Trimming took 2 bases from V and 5 from J; bases not matched to a gene: 6. Germline CDR1 MNHEY, CDR2 SVGAGI. CDR3 length: 15 residues. The CDR3 protein is CASSYGGTGQYGYTF. In nucleotides, the CDR3 is TGTGCCAGCAGTTACGGCGGGACAGGGCAATATGGCTACACCTTC.

The chain uses TRBV19 and TRBJ1-2, with 9 bases that match TRBD1. Per the germline V gene, CDR1 is LNHDA and CDR2 is SQIVND (reference sequence). The CDR3 totals 13 residues. Trimming removed 10 bases from V and 6 bases from J; junction bases left unmatched: 9. The CDR3 region is CAISQQGAHGYTF. CDR3 nucleotide sequence: TGTGCCATTAGCCAACAGGGGGCACATGGCTACACCTTC.

The chain has TRBV9 and TRBJ2-3; D possibly corresponds to TRBD2 (5 bases). This CDR3 comprises 15 residues. Trimming left V 4 bases short and J 1 base short, with 13 bases between. Germline lookup yields CDR1 SGDLS and CDR2 YYNGEE. In DNA form, the CDR3 reads TGTGCCAGCAGCCCCTTAACGCGGGGCACAGATACGCAGTATTTT. This encodes CASSPLTRGTDTQYF.

The chain couples TRBV3-1 (or the pseudogene TRBV3-2) to TRBJ2-3; 14 nucleotides agree with TRBD2. Trimming cost V 1 base and J 7 bases; bases outside gene matches: 4. The germline CDR1 and CDR2 sequences are LGHDT and YNNKEL (reference sequence). The CDR3 has 16 residues. CDR3 sequence (DNA): TGTGCCAGCAGCCAAGGACTAGCGGGAGGGCAGAATACGCAGTATTTT. Residues: CASSQGLAGGQNTQYF.

The CDR3 bases are TGTGCCAGCAGCGTGGACAGGGGGCGGGAGACCCAGTACTTC. Protein: CASSVDRGRETQYF. V is TRBV7-2 and J is TRBJ2-5, with 11 bases that match TRBD1. The CDR3 loop spans 14 amino acids. CDR1 SGHTA and CDR2 FQGNSA come from the germline V gene. Trimming removed 5 bases from V and 5 bases from J; junction bases left unmatched: 4.

The chain joins TRBV25-1 to TRBJ1-1, with D possibly being TRBD1 (6 bases). Germline V CDR1 and CDR2: MGHDK, SYGVNS. The CDR3 sequence is 13 residues long. Trimming removed 7 bases at V and 1 base at J, with 10 bases between. In DNA, the CDR3 is TGTGCCAGCAACGACAGGAAGAACACTGAAGCTTTCTTT. It is translated as CASNDRKNTEAFF.